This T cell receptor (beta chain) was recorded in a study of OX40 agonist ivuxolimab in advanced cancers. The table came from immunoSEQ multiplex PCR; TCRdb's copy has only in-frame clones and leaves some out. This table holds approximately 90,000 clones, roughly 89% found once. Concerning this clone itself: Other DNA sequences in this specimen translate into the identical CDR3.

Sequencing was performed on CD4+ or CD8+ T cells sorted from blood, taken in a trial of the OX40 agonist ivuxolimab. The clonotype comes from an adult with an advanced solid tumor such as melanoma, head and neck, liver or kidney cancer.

The CDR3 region is CASSPTEGGYTF. The DNA of the CDR3 is TGTGCCAGCTCCCCAACGGAGGGGGGCTACACCTTC. The rearrangement joins TRBV18 to TRBJ1-2, with a tentative D call TRBD1 (5 bases). This CDR3 has 12 amino acids. V was clipped by 6 bases and J by 8 bases, with 13 bases between them. Germline V gene lookup returns CDR1 KGHSH and CDR2 LQKENI.